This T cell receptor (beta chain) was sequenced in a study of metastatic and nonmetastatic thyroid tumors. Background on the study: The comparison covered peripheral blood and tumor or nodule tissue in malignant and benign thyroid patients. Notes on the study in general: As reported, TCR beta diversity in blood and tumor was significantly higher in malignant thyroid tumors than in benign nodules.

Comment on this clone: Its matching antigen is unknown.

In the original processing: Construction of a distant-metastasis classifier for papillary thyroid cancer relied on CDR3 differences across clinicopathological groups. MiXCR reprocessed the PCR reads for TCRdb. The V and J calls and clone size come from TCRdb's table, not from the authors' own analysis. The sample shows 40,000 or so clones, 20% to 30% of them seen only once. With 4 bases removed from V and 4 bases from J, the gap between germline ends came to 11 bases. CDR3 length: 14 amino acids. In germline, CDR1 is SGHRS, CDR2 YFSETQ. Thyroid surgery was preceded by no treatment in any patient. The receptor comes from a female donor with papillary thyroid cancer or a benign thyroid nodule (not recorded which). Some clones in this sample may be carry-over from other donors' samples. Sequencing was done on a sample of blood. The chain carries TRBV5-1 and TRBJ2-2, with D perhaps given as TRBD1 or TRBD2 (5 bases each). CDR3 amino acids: CASSRDLLTGELFF. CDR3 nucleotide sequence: TGCGCCAGCAGCCGGGACCTACTCACCGGGGAGCTGTTTTTT.